These T cell receptor beta chains were read from a single sample in a study of T cell responses to AZD1222 COVID-19 vaccine. TCRdb's table, derived via immunoSEQ multiplex PCR, lists solely in-frame clones and lacks some. Here the sample spans about 140,000 clones, 80% to 95% being singletons. The sequencing used peripheral blood, collected 28 days after the second AZD1222 dose. These receptors all stem from an adult who received the AZD1222 COVID-19 vaccine. Each CDR3 is given with its conserved first and last residue. Each record gives: D gene, J gene, V gene, clone size, CDR3 protein, CDR3 DNA. A D gene is named only where the DNA matches it firmly. The size field is filled for only some rows; it gives once, few, many or a size class.

NA	TRBJ1-4	TRBV18	NA	CASSPGASNEKLFF	TGTGCCAGCTCACCAGGGGCCTCTAATGAAAAACTGTTTTTT
NA	TRBJ1-2	TRBV7-9	NA	CASSLDGYDYGYTF	TGTGCCAGCAGCTTAGATGGGTATGACTATGGCTACACCTTC
NA	TRBJ1-2	TRBV29-1	NA	CSVGDGANYGYTF	TGCAGCGTCGGCGACGGGGCTAACTATGGCTACACCTTC
NA	TRBJ2-1	TRBV28	NA	CASRPWDVNNEQFF	TGTGCCAGCAGGCCCTGGGACGTCAACAATGAGCAGTTCTTC
TRBD2	TRBJ2-3	TRBV5-5	NA	CASSIRDYRIGDTQYF	TGTGCCAGCAGCATCCGGGACTACCGAATAGGGGATACGCAGTATTTT
NA	TRBJ1-5	TRBV5-1	NA	CASSLGDSNLIGNQPQHF	TGCGCCAGCAGCTTAGGAGACAGCAACCTTATTGGCAATCAGCCCCAGCATTTT
NA	TRBJ2-6	TRBV19	NA	CASSIDTFNGDSGANVLTF	TGTGCCAGTAGTATAGACACATTCAACGGGGACTCTGGGGCCAACGTCCTGACTTTC
NA	TRBJ1-6	TRBV11-2	NA	CASSLGYSNSPLHF	TGTGCCAGCAGCTTAGGGTACAGTAATTCACCCCTCCACTTT
NA	TRBJ1-2	TRBV4-1	NA	CASSQDVRYGYTF	TGCGCCAGCAGCCAAGATGTAAGGTATGGCTACACCTTC
TRBD1	TRBJ2-7	TRBV27	NA	CPPQTGTNHEQYF	TGTCCCCCTCAGACAGGGACCAACCACGAGCAGTACTTC
TRBD1	TRBJ2-7	TRBV29-1	once	CSVEGASGQGALYEQYF	TGCAGCGTTGAGGGGGCCTCGGGACAGGGGGCCTTGTACGAGCAGTACTTC
NA	TRBJ1-1	TRBV7-8	NA	CASSLRGDTEAFF	TGTGCCAGCAGCTTACGAGGAGACACTGAAGCTTTCTTT
NA	TRBJ2-7	TRBV4-3	once	CASSLEVSYEQYF	TGCGCCAGCAGCCTCGAGGTCTCCTACGAGCAGTACTTC
NA	TRBJ2-2	TRBV7-3	NA	CASSLNFGGELFF	TGTGCCAGCAGCTTAAATTTTGGCGGGGAGCTGTTTTTT
NA	TRBJ1-1	TRBV12-3/TRBV12-4	NA	CASRGDQAFF	TGTGCCAGCAGGGGGGACCAAGCTTTCTTT
TRBD2	TRBJ2-1	TRBV30	NA	CAWSVWREDWEQFF	TGTGCCTGGAGTGTATGGCGGGAGGATTGGGAGCAGTTCTTC
NA	TRBJ2-3	TRBV19	once	CASNNYTSTDTQYF	TGTGCCAGCAATAATTATACCTCCACAGATACGCAGTATTTT